This is a list of T cell receptor beta chains from one sample in a study of cytomegalovirus exposure and HLA in healthy donors. Assay used: immunoSEQ multiplex PCR; TCRdb lists only in-frame clones, some missing. Here the sample spans 180,000 or so clones, around 77% being singletons. The specimen was PBMCs. These receptors originate from a female donor in good health and CMV-seronegative. Each CDR3 is given with its conserved first and last residue. The D gene is left open where the match is weak. The size of a clone is reported for some rows only, either as once, few or many, or as a class for expanded clones.

v_call	d_call	j_call	clone_size	cdr3_aa	cdr3_nt
TRBV28	TRBD1	TRBJ1-1	NA	CASSQGDRGEYTEAFF	TGTGCCAGCAGCCAAGGGGACAGGGGAGAGTACACTGAAGCTTTCTTT
TRBV18	TRBD1	TRBJ2-3	NA	CASSPGTGGTTDTQYF	TGTGCCAGCTCACCCGGGACAGGGGGCACGACAGATACGCAGTATTTT
TRBV9	TRBD1	TRBJ1-2	NA	CASSGSGGGAYGYTF	TGTGCCAGCAGCGGGAGTGGAGGGGGCGCCTATGGCTACACCTTC
TRBV5-4	NA	TRBJ2-3	NA	CASSLLQDRYTDTQYF	TGTGCCAGCAGCTTGCTGCAAGACAGGTACACAGATACGCAGTATTTT
TRBV7-7	NA	TRBJ1-1	NA	CASSLWPRDTEAFF	TGTGCTAGCAGCTTATGGCCCAGGGACACTGAAGCTTTCTTT
TRBV7-8	TRBD1	TRBJ2-3	NA	CASSSRDSFTDTQYF	TGTGCCAGCAGCTCCCGGGACAGCTTCACAGATACGCAGTATTTT
TRBV7-6	TRBD2	TRBJ2-3	NA	CASSFGPPSGLTDTQYF	TGTGCCAGCAGCTTCGGCCCCCCTAGCGGGCTCACAGATACGCAGTATTTT
TRBV14	TRBD2	TRBJ2-7	NA	CASSQVRTRKFEQYF	TGTGCCAGCAGCCAAGTGAGGACTAGAAAGTTCGAGCAGTACTTC
TRBV27	NA	TRBJ2-1	NA	CASLGEPSYNEQFF	TGTGCCAGCCTTGGGGAGCCCAGCTACAATGAGCAGTTCTTC
TRBV7-3	NA	TRBJ1-1	NA	CASSLIGAQSEAFF	TGTGCCAGCAGCTTAATAGGGGCACAATCAGAAGCTTTCTTT
TRBV9	NA	TRBJ2-4	NA	CASSVGTAGNIQYF	TGTGCCAGCAGCGTTGGGACTGCCGGGAACATTCAGTACTTC
TRBV28	TRBD2	TRBJ2-7	few	CASSPGLASSYEQYF	TGTGCCAGCAGTCCAGGACTAGCCAGCTCCTACGAGCAGTACTTC
TRBV11-1	NA	TRBJ1-2	NA	CASSLSGYGYTF	TGTGCCAGCAGCTTATCGGGATATGGCTACACCTTC
TRBV18	TRBD2	TRBJ2-5	few	CASSAKRGAETQYF	TGTGCCAGCTCCGCCAAGCGGGGGGCAGAGACCCAGTACTTC
TRBV7-8	NA	TRBJ2-3	NA	CASSLVGGGGTDTQYF	TGTGCCAGCAGCTTAGTAGGAGGGGGGGGCACAGATACGCAGTATTTT
TRBV11-3	TRBD2	TRBJ2-1	NA	CASSLTSGSYNEQFF	TGTGCCAGCAGCTTAACTAGCGGATCCTACAATGAGCAGTTCTTC